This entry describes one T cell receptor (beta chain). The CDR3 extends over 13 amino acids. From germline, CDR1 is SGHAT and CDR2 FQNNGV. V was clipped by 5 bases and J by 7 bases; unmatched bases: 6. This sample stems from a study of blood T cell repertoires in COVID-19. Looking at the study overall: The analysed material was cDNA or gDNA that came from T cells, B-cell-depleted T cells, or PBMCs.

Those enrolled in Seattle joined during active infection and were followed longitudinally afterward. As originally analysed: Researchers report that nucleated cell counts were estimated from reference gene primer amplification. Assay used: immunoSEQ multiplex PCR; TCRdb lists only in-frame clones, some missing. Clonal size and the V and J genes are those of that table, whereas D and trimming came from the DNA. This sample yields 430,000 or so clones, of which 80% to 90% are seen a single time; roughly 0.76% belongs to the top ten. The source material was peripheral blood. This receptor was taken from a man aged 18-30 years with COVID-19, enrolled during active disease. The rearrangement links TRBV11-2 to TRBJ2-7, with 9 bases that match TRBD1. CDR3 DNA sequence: TGTGCCAGCAGCCGGGACAGGGCGGAAGAGCAGTACTTC. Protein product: CASSRDRAEEQYF.